The present T cell receptor beta chain was sequenced within a study of T-cell reconstitution after alpha-beta-depleted transplantation in children. Study results and limitations: Newly generated T cells supplied most T-cell counts and diversity one year post-transplant. Expanded graft clones numbering several hundred reportedly gave rise to alpha-beta T cells about two months after transplant. Diversity of TCRbeta at day 60 was high in some patients, arising from surviving recipient T cells and thymic progenitors.

Preparing the TCRbeta library involved the use of unique molecular identifiers. TCRdb fed the PCR reads into MiXCR, producing one record per CDR3 protein. Among 540,000 or so distinct CDR3 sequences listed, roughly 23% were seen once. In regard to this clonotype: Its antigen remains unidentified.

Germline trimming cut 5 bases from V and 2 bases from J; bases unmatched to any gene: 5. CDR1 and CDR2 (germline): SGHVS, FNYEAQ. The CDR3 covers 16 residues. The chain has TRBV7-6 and TRBJ2-3; 12 nucleotides agree with TRBD2. This clonotype was sampled from a boy under three years old who had a stem cell transplant for acute myeloid leukemia, so the T cells may come from the graft donor. The sequencing used PBMCs, mostly from graft donor cells, collected 360 days after TCRalphabeta/CD19-depleted stem cell transplant. CDR3 amino acids: CASSRTSGAPTDTQYF. DNA of the CDR3: TGTGCCAGCAGCAGGACTAGCGGGGCCCCCACAGATACGCAGTATTTT. Full variable domain (remainder filled in from reference TRBV7-6 and TRBJ2-3): GAGVSQSPRYKVTKRGQDVALRCDPISGHVSLYWYRQALGQGPEFLTYFNYEAQQDKSGLPNDRFSAERPEGSISTLTIQRTEQRDSAMYRCASSRTSGAPTDTQYFGPGTRLTVL.